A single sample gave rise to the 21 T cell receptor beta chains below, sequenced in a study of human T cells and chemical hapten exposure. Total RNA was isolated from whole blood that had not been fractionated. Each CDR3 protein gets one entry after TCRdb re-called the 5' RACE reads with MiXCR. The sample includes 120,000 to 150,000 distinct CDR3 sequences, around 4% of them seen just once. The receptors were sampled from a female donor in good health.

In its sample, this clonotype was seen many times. The CDR3 reads CASSLERYGYTF. CDR3 bases: TGCGCCAGCAGCTTGGAAAGATATGGCTACACCTTC. V usage is TRBV5-1 and J usage is TRBJ1-2, with D unresolved. V was trimmed by 0 bases and J by 5 bases, leaving 5 bases between them. CDR3 length: 12 amino acids. Germline V lookup: CDR1 SGHRS, CDR2 YFSETQ.

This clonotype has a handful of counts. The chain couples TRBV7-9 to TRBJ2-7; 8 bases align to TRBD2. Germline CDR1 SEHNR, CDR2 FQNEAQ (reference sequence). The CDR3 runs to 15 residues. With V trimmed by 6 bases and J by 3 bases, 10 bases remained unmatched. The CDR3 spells CASRPPAGDYYEQYF. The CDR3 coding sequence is TGTGCCAGCAGGCCCCCAGCGGGGGACTACTACGAGCAGTACTTC.

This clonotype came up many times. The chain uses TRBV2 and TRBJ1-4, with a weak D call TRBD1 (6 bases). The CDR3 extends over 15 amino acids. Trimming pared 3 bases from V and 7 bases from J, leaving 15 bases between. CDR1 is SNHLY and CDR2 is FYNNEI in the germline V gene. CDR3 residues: CASSEFGTPFEKLFF. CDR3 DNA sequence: TGTGCCAGCAGTGAGTTTGGGACACCGTTTGAAAAACTGTTTTTT.

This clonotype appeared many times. The CDR3 bases are TGTGCCAGCAGACGGCTAGCGGGCGTCTCTGATACGCAGTATTTT. Amino acids: CASRRLAGVSDTQYF. The chain employs TRBV7-2 and TRBJ2-3, with TRBD2 matching 8 bases. The CDR3 sequence is 15 residues long. The junction had 11 bases not matched to a gene; V was cut back by 6 bases and J by 6 bases. Germline CDR1 SGHTA, CDR2 FQGNSA.

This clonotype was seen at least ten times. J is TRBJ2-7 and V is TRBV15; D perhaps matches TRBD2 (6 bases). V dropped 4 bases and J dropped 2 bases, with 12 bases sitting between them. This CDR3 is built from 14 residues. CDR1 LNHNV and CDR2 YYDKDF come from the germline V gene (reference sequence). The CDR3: CATSNTGLAYEQYF. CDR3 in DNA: TGTGCCACCAGCAACACGGGACTCGCCTACGAGCAGTACTTC.

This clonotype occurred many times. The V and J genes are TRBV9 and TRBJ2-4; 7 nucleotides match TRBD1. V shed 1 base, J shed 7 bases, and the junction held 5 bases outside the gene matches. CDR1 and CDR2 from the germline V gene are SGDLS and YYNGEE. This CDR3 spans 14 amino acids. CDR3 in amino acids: CASSVTGAQNIQYF. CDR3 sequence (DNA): TGTGCCAGCAGCGTAACAGGGGCCCAGAACATTCAGTACTTC.

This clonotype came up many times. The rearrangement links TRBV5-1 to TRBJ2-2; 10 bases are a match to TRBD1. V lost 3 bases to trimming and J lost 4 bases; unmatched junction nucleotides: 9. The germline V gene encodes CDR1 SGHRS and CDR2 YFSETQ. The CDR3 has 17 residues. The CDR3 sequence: CASSSDRGRGGTGELFF. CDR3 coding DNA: TGCGCCAGCAGCTCCGACAGGGGGCGCGGTGGCACCGGGGAGCTGTTTTTT.

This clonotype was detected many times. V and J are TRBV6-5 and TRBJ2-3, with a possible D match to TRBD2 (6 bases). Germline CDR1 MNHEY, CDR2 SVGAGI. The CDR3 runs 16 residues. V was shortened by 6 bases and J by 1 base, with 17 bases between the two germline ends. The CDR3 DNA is TGTGCCAGCAGCCCCCTTGGGGAGCGGGGCACAGATACGCAGTATTTT. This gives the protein CASSPLGERGTDTQYF.

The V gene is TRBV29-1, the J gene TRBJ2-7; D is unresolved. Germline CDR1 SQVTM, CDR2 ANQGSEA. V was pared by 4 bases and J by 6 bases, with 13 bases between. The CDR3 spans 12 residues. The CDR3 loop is CSVGLGVGEQYF. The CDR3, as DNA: TGCAGCGTTGGCTTAGGAGTGGGCGAGCAGTACTTC.

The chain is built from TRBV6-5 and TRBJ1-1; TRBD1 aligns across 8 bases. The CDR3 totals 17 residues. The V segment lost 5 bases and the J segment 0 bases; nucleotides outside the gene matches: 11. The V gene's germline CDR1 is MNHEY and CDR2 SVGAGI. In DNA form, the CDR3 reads TGTGCCAGCAGTGAAGGACAGGGTGGTAGATTGAACACTGAAGCTTTCTTT. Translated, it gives CASSEGQGGRLNTEAFF.

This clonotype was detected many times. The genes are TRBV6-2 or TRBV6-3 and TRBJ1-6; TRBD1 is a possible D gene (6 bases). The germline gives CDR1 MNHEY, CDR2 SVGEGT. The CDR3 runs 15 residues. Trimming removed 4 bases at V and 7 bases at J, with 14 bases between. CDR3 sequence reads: CASSSTDRSNSPLHF. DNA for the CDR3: TGTGCCAGCAGTTCAACTGACAGGTCAAATTCACCCCTCCACTTT.

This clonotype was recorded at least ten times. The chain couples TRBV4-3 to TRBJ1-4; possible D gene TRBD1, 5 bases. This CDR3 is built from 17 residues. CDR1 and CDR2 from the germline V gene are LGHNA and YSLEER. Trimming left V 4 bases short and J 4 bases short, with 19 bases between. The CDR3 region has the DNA TGCGCCAGCAGCCGAACTATGAGAGGGGCCCTTAATGAAAAACTGTTTTTT. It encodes CASSRTMRGALNEKLFF.

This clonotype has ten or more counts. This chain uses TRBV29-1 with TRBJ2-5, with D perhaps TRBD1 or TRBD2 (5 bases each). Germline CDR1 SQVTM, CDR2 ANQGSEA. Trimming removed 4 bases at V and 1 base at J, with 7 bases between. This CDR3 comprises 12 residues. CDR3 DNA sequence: TGCAGCGTTGCGGGACCCCAAGAGACCCAGTACTTC. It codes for CSVAGPQETQYF.

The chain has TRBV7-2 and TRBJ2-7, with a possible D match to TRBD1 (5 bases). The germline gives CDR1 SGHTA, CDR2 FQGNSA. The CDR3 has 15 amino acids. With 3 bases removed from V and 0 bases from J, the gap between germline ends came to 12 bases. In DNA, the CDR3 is TGTGCCAGCAGCTTCCCAGGGTCTTGCTCCTACGAGCAGTACTTC. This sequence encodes CASSFPGSCSYEQYF. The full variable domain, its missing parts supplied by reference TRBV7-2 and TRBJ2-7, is GAGVSQSPSNKVTEKGKDVELRCDPISGHTALYWYRQSLGQGLEFLIYFQGNSAPDKSGLPSDRFSAERTGGSVSTLTIQRTQQEDSAVYLCASSFPGSCSYEQYFGPGTRLTVT.

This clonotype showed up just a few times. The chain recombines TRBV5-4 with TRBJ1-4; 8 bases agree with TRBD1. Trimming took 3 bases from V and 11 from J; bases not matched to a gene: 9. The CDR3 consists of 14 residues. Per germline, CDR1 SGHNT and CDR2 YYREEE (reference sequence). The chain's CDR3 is CASSSPGQDQKLFF. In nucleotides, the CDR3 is TGTGCCAGCAGCTCCCCGGGACAGGATCAGAAACTGTTTTTT.

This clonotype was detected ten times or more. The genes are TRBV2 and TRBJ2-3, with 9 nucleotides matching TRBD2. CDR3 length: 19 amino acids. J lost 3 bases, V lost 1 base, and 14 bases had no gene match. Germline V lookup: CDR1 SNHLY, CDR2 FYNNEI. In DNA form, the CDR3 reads TGTGCCAGCAGTGAAGTGGGCGGTCTAGCGGGGTTTCGGACAGATACGCAGTATTTT. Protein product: CASSEVGGLAGFRTDTQYF.

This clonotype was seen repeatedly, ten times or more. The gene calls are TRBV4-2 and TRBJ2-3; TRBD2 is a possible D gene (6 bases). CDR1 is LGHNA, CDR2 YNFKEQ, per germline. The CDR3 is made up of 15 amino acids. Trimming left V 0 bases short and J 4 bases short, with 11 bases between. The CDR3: CASSQDQIAADTQYF. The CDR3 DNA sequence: TGTGCCAGCAGCCAAGATCAGATAGCGGCAGATACGCAGTATTTT.

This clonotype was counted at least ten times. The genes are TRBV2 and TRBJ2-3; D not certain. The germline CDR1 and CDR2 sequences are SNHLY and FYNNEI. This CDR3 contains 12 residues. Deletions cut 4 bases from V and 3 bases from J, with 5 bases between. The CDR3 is CASSALTDTQYF. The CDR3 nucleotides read TGTGCCAGCAGTGCTCTGACAGATACGCAGTATTTT.

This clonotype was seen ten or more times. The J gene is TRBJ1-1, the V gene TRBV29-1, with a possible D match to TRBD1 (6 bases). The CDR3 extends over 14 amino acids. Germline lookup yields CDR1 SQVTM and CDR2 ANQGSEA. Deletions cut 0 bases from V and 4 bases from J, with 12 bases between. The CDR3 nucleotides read TGCAGCGTTGAAGAACACAGGGCGGCCACTGAAGCTTTCTTT. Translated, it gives CSVEEHRAATEAFF.

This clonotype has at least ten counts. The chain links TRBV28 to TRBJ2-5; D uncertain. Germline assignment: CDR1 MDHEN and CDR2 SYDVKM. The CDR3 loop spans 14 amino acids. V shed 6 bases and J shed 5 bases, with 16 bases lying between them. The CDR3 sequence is CASSGPRAQETQYF. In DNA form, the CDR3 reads TGTGCCAGCAGCGGCCCCCGGGCCCAGGAGACCCAGTACTTC.

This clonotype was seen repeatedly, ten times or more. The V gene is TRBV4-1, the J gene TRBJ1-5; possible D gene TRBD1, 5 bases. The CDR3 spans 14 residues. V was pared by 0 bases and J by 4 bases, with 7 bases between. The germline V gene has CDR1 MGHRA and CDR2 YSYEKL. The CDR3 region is CASSQEGGNQPQHF. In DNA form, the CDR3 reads TGCGCCAGCAGCCAAGAGGGGGGGAATCAGCCCCAGCATTTT.